The T cell receptor beta chain described here comes from a study of Ad26.COV2.S vaccination and SARS-CoV-2 variants. Study background: By the intramuscular route, Ad26.COV2.S was given once, or twice 56 days apart. General study findings and limits: Comparability of non-spike TCR breadth was observed across vaccine and placebo recipients.

Points on this clone: Its antigen is still unknown.

Repertoires were generated with immunoSEQ multiplex PCR, while TCRdb's copy carries only in-frame clones and drops some. Of a few hundred thousand clones listed, 70% to 90% are singletons. The treatment is: about 20 received Ad26.COV2.S at low or high dose, single or two shots; 5 received placebo; per-sample allocation not given. Sampling took place 63 days after the first vaccine or placebo injection. V shed 3 bases and J shed 7 bases, with 13 bases lying between them. CDR1 KGHSH and CDR2 LQKENI come from the germline V gene. The CDR3 sequence is 15 residues long. This specimen consisted of peripheral blood, obtained in a trial of Ad26.COV2.S vaccine versus placebo. This sequence was found in a person between 18 and 65 years old who received the Ad26.COV2.S COVID-19 vaccine or a placebo. The genes are TRBV18 and TRBJ1-6, with TRBD1 as a possible D gene (5 bases). The CDR3 loop is CASSPGTHENSPLHF. CDR3 bases: TGTGCCAGCTCACCGGGGACCCACGAAAATTCACCCCTCCACTTT.